A selection of T cell receptor beta chains follows, all from one sample in a study of cytomegalovirus exposure and HLA in healthy donors. Clones were sequenced by immunoSEQ multiplex PCR, and TCRdb holds only the in-frame ones, with some missing. The profile shows under 200,000 clones, around three quarters of them singletons. Specimen: PBMCs. The receptor set was obtained from a middle-aged man in good health and CMV-seronegative. Both conserved end residues are part of each CDR3. The D gene is left open where the match is weak. Where a row states a size, it is once, few, many or the class of an expanded clone; other rows omit it.

>TRBV6-6|.|TRBJ2-3|.
TGTGCCAGCAGTTCGACCGGGGATACGCAGTATTTT
CASSSTGDTQYF
>TRBV5-6|.|TRBJ1-1|.
TGTGCCAGCAGCCTTAACACCGGGGGCACTGAAGCTTTCTTT
CASSLNTGGTEAFF
>TRBV9|.|TRBJ2-1|.
TGTGCCAGCAGCGGAAGGGGATCAAGCAATGAGCAGTTCTTC
CASSGRGSSNEQFF
>TRBV10-3|TRBD1|TRBJ1-2|few
TGTGCCATCAGGGGGACAGATTCTCCCTACGGCTACACCTTC
CAIRGTDSPYGYTF
>TRBV11-2|TRBD1|TRBJ2-3|.
TGTGCCAGCAGCACGGGACAGGGGGGTGCAGATACGCAGTATTTT
CASSTGQGGADTQYF
>TRBV6-6|TRBD2|TRBJ2-1|.
TGTGCCAGCAGTTCCCCGGGTAGCGGGGGCCTAGCTGAGCAGTTCTTC
CASSSPGSGGLAEQFF
>TRBV25-1|TRBD1|TRBJ2-5|.
TGTGCCAGCAGTGATAACAGGGGGCGCGGGGAGACCCAGTACTTC
CASSDNRGRGETQYF
>TRBV6-5|.|TRBJ1-5|few
TGTGCCAGCATGGTCACCTGGGCCAGCAATCAGCCCCAGCATTTT
CASMVTWASNQPQHF
>TRBV10-3|.|TRBJ1-3|.
TGTGCCATCACAGGGGATCAAGGGGGAAACACCATATATTTT
CAITGDQGGNTIYF
>TRBV4-3|TRBD2|TRBJ2-1|.
TGCGCCAGCAGCCAAAGGCTAGCGGGAGGCTCCTACAATGAGCAGTTCTTC
CASSQRLAGGSYNEQFF
>TRBV4-3|.|TRBJ2-1|once
TGCGCCAGCAGCCAAGTTCCGACTACCAATGAGCAGTTCTTC
CASSQVPTTNEQFF
>TRBV27|TRBD2|TRBJ2-7|.
TGTGCCAGCAGTTCCCGCGGGGGGGCCTACGAGCAGTACTTC
CASSSRGGAYEQYF
>TRBV14|.|TRBJ1-1|.
TGTGCCAGCAGCCAAGTTTTTTCGGGATTTGCCACTGAAGCTTTCTTT
CASSQVFSGFATEAFF
>TRBV5-1|TRBD1|TRBJ1-2|once
TGCGCCAGCAGCTTGGTCGGGACAGGGTTTCAAATTTCCTCTGGCTACACCTTC
CASSLVGTGFQISSGYTF
>TRBV2|.|TRBJ2-7|.
TGTGCCAGCCTGCTGGAGGCGGGGATCACCTACGAGCAGTACTTC
CASLLEAGITYEQYF
>TRBV2|TRBD1|TRBJ1-2|few
TGTGCCAGCAACCCGGGACAGTCTTATGGCTACACCTTC
CASNPGQSYGYTF
>TRBV6-1|TRBD1|TRBJ1-2|.
TGTGCCAGCAGAAAGGACAGGGGTACTAACTATGGCTACACCTTC
CASRKDRGTNYGYTF
>TRBV7-9|.|TRBJ1-1|.
TGTGCCAGCAGCTTAGCGTTGAGGACTGAAGCTTTCTTT
CASSLALRTEAFF
>TRBV20-1|.|TRBJ2-1|.
TGCAGTGCTAGAGATGTAGATGAGCAGTTCTTC
CSARDVDEQFF
>TRBV27|TRBD2|TRBJ2-7|.
TGTGCCAGCAGTTGGACTAGCGGGACTGAGCAGTACTTC
CASSWTSGTEQYF
>TRBV4-3|.|TRBJ2-2|.
TGCGCCAGCAGCCAAGACCGAGGATTGACCGGGGAGCTGTTTTTT
CASSQDRGLTGELFF
>TRBV27|TRBD1|TRBJ1-2|.
TGTGCCAGCAGCCTGACAGGGACTTTTGGCTACACCTTC
CASSLTGTFGYTF
>TRBV4-3|TRBD1|TRBJ1-4|.
TGCGCCAGCAGCCCCGGGACAGGGTTTGGTAATGAAAAACTGTTTTTT
CASSPGTGFGNEKLFF
>TRBV5-1|.|TRBJ1-2|.
TGCGCCAGCAGCTTGATGGGGGCGGATGGCTACACCTTC
CASSLMGADGYTF
>TRBV9|TRBD2|TRBJ2-5|.
TGTGCCAGCAGCGCCGGACTAGCGGGAGAGACCCAGTACTTC
CASSAGLAGETQYF
>TRBV30|.|TRBJ2-2|few
TGTGCCTGGACTAAAAAAGGACTGAACACCGGGGAGCTGTTTTTT
CAWTKKGLNTGELFF
>TRBV27|.|TRBJ1-5|.
TGTGCCAGCAGCCAGTTACACACTCAGCCCCAGCATTTT
CASSQLHTQPQHF
>TRBV14|TRBD1|TRBJ2-7|.
TGTGCCAGCAGCCCTGGGACAGGGGTCTCCTACGAGCAGTACTTC
CASSPGTGVSYEQYF
>TRBV7-2|TRBD1|TRBJ1-5|.
TGTGCCAGCAGCCAAGGGACAGGGGGCAACAATCAGCCCCAGCATTTT
CASSQGTGGNNQPQHF
>TRBV11-3|.|TRBJ1-4|.
TGTGCCAGCAGCAGGGGCGCTAATGAAAAACTGTTTTTT
CASSRGANEKLFF
>TRBV7-2|.|TRBJ2-1|.
TGTGCCAGCAGCGAGTCCCTAGGATACAATGAGCAGTTCTTC
CASSESLGYNEQFF
>TRBV6-5|TRBD1|TRBJ1-2|.
TGTGCCAGCAGTCACCGGGACAGACCAAGCTACACCTTC
CASSHRDRPSYTF
>TRBV2|TRBD1|TRBJ1-2|.
TGTGCCAGCAGTGAGTGGGACAGGAACCTTTATGGCTACACCTTC
CASSEWDRNLYGYTF